One sample yielded the 16 T cell receptor beta chains listed below, sequenced in a study of shared clonotypes between healthy human individuals. Sequencing was performed with immunoSEQ multiplex PCR; in TCRdb, only in-frame clones are kept and a portion is missing. The table lists about 1 million clones, approximately 76% of them singletons. The sequenced material came from memory CD4+ T cells sorted from blood. As for subset: CD45RA-negative fraction. All receptors derive from a man aged 18-30 years in good health.

The chain joins TRBV15 to TRBJ2-4; TRBD2 aligns across 12 bases. Per germline, CDR1 LNHNV and CDR2 YYDKDF (reference sequence). This CDR3 region has 17 residues. V was clipped by 3 bases and J by 3 bases; unmatched bases: 6. The CDR3 region has the DNA TGTGCCACCAGCAGTTCGACTAGCGGGAGCGTCAAAAACATTCAGTACTTC. Translating it yields CATSSSTSGSVKNIQYF.

This chain joins TRBV19 and TRBJ1-2, with TRBD1 as a possible D gene (5 bases). Trimming left V 7 bases short and J 0 bases short, with 12 bases between. This CDR3 is built from 14 residues. CDR1 is LNHDA and CDR2 is SQIVND in the germline V gene (reference sequence). In DNA form, the CDR3 reads TGTGCCAGTAATTTAGGGGAGGCTAACTATGGCTACACCTTC. The encoded protein is CASNLGEANYGYTF.

This chain joins TRBV7-9 and TRBJ1-2; D perhaps matches TRBD1 (5 bases). Germline loops: CDR1 SEHNR, CDR2 FQNEAQ (reference sequence). Trimming shortened V by 1 base and J by 3 bases, and 15 bases separated the two germline ends. This CDR3 is 16 amino acids long. CDR3 protein: CASSLVGPKSDYGYTF. The CDR3 nucleotides are TGTGCCAGCAGCTTAGTGGGGCCAAAGTCCGACTATGGCTACACCTTC.

The chain uses TRBV19 and TRBJ1-5; maybe TRBD1 (6 bases). This CDR3 has 15 residues. CDR1 is LNHDA, CDR2 SQIVND, per germline (reference sequence). The V end lost 5 bases, the J end lost 3 bases, and 14 bases lay between the germline ends. The CDR3 region is CASSSTGGPNQPQHF. The CDR3 nucleotides are TGTGCCAGTAGTTCGACAGGAGGGCCCAATCAGCCCCAGCATTTT.

The chain has TRBV7-2 and TRBJ2-5; D not certain. Per the germline V gene, CDR1 is SGHTA and CDR2 is FQGNSA. V lost 5 bases, J lost 3 bases, and 13 bases lay in between. The CDR3 spans 14 residues. The CDR3 protein is CASSRLGIKETQYF. The CDR3 DNA follows: TGTGCCAGCAGCCGTTTAGGGATAAAAGAGACCCAGTACTTC.

The J gene is TRBJ2-4, the V gene TRBV5-1, with D unresolved. The germline V gene has CDR1 SGHRS and CDR2 YFSETQ. With 0 bases removed from V and 5 bases from J, the gap between germline ends came to 6 bases. CDR3 length: 13 amino acids. CDR3 nucleotides: TGCGCCAGCAGCTTGGCCGCAGAAAACATTCAGTACTTC. As protein: CASSLAAENIQYF.

The chain links TRBV9 to TRBJ2-5; no clear D. The germline CDR1 and CDR2 sequences are SGDLS and YYNGEE. The CDR3 has 14 amino acids. V was pared by 0 bases and J by 2 bases, with 8 bases between. CDR3 loop: CASSVEGNQETQYF. The CDR3 DNA follows: TGTGCCAGCAGCGTAGAAGGGAATCAAGAGACCCAGTACTTC. Complete variable domain (other parts from reference TRBV9 and TRBJ2-5): DSGVTQTPKHLITATGQRVTLRCSPRSGDLSVYWYQQSLDQGLQFLIQYYNGEERAKGNILERFSAQQFPDLHSELNLSSLELGDSALYFCASSVEGNQETQYFGPGTRLLVL.

This chain connects TRBV5-1 to TRBJ2-1; 13 positions match TRBD2. Trimming cost V 5 bases and J 8 bases; bases outside gene matches: 7. The CDR3 length is 15 residues. Germline V gene sequence: CDR1 SGHRS, CDR2 YFSETQ. The CDR3 bases are TGCGCCAGCAGTTCTGGACTAGCGGGAGAATATGAGCAGTTCTTC. This translates into CASSSGLAGEYEQFF.

The chain recombines TRBV6-5 with TRBJ1-2, with D perhaps TRBD1 (5 bases). Trimming cost V 2 bases and J 4 bases, with 11 bases left between them. This CDR3 has 14 residues. Germline V lookup: CDR1 MNHEY, CDR2 SVGAGI. Written as DNA, the CDR3 is TGTGCCAGCAGTTACAGGGGTCAGCTCTATGGCTACACCTTC. The encoded protein is CASSYRGQLYGYTF.

This clone was detected ten times or more. The sample has other DNA sequences that encode this CDR3 too. This chain links TRBV12-5 with TRBJ2-1; D call uncertain. Per the germline V gene, CDR1 is LGHNT and CDR2 is FRNRAP. The CDR3 has 14 residues. Deletions cut 9 bases from V and 2 bases from J, with 14 bases between. CDR3 protein: CASCRQTTYNEQFF. CDR3 nucleotide sequence: TGTGCTAGCTGCCGACAAACGACCTACAATGAGCAGTTCTTC.

The chain joins TRBV5-8 to TRBJ2-7; 9 nucleotides agree with TRBD2. V lost 4 bases to trimming and J lost 4 bases; unmatched junction nucleotides: 12. CDR1 and CDR2 from the germline V gene are SGHTS and YDEGEE. This CDR3 is built from 16 residues. CDR3 nucleotides: TGTGCCAGCAGCACCCAGGGACTAGCCGATCCTTACGAGCAGTACTTC. Its translation: CASSTQGLADPYEQYF.

The rearrangement joins TRBV5-1 to TRBJ1-1; possible D gene TRBD1, 5 bases. Germline V gene sequence: CDR1 SGHRS, CDR2 YFSETQ. The CDR3 loop spans 15 amino acids. The V gene lost 8 bases and the J gene lost 0 bases, with 17 bases spanning the gap. DNA of the CDR3: TGCGCCAGTGCTACGGGGAGGGGAATGAACACTGAAGCTTTCTTT. Its translation: CASATGRGMNTEAFF.

The chain links TRBV19 to TRBJ2-5; 7 bases match TRBD2. Germline-derived CDR1 and CDR2 are LNHDA and SQIVND (reference sequence). This CDR3 is built from 16 residues. V shed 3 bases and J 2 bases; nucleotides not matched to a gene: 9. The CDR3 is CASSIGGRAGQETQYF. Written as DNA, the CDR3 is TGTGCCAGTAGTATCGGAGGGAGGGCAGGTCAAGAGACCCAGTACTTC.

The count of this clone is one. The V call is TRBV5-1, the J call TRBJ2-1; 9 positions match TRBD2. Germline values: CDR1 SGHRS, CDR2 YFSETQ. V lost 4 bases to trimming and J lost 1 base; unmatched junction nucleotides: 3. The CDR3 runs to 15 residues. The CDR3 DNA is TGCGCCAGCAGCGCTAGCGGGGATTCCTACAATGAGCAGTTCTTC. Protein sequence: CASSASGDSYNEQFF.

The V gene is TRBV11-3, the J gene TRBJ2-7; TRBD1 is a possible D gene (7 bases). This CDR3 contains 13 residues. CDR1 and CDR2 (germline): SGHNT, YENEEA. V gave up 2 bases and J gave up 8 bases, with 13 bases separating them. The CDR3 bases are TGTGCCAGCAGCTTATTCGCAGGGGGGCAGCAGTACTTC. Protein product: CASSLFAGGQQYF.

The chain joins TRBV7-2 to TRBJ2-7; D unclear. CDR1 is SGHTA and CDR2 is FQGNSA in the germline V gene. V was trimmed by 1 base and J by 5 bases, leaving 9 bases between them. The CDR3 covers 13 residues. This chain's CDR3 is CASSLGREDEQYF. For the CDR3, the DNA is TGTGCCAGCAGCTTAGGACGAGAGGACGAGCAGTACTTC.